This T cell receptor (beta chain) was observed in a study of neoadjuvant anti-PD-1 for oral cavity cancer. Some clones are missing from TCRdb's copy, which holds only in-frame ones; the method was immunoSEQ multiplex PCR. The table has some 14,000 clones, about 73% seen once. Time point given: after neoadjuvant nivolumab, at surgical resection. The material sequenced was PBMCs, taken after nivolumab (anti-PD-1) treatment. The clonotype was recovered from a person between 40 and 85 years old with oral cavity squamous cell carcinoma.

The CDR3: CASSMGGGYEQYF. CDR3 in DNA: TGTGCCAGTAGTATGGGTGGGGGCTACGAGCAGTACTTC. The chain has TRBV19 and TRBJ2-7; D may correspond to TRBD1 or TRBD2 (5 bases each). Germline CDR1 is LNHDA and CDR2 is SQIVND (reference sequence). The V end lost 3 bases, the J end lost 3 bases, and 9 bases lay between the germline ends. The CDR3 has 13 amino acids.